The 20 T cell receptor beta chains below all came from one sample that was sequenced in a study of Tregs in tolerant kidney transplant recipients. Recipients received nonmyeloablative bone marrow transplants from related graft donors, with transient mixed chimerism. Measured with immunoSEQ multiplex PCR; TCRdb has only the in-frame clones, and not every one. Here the sample table reports some 22,000 clones. The specimen comprised CD4+ T cells from blood (PBMCs), sampled 6 months after the transplant. Receptor source: a human patient who received a combined kidney and bone marrow transplant. Some T cells may be supplied by the graft donor.

Details on this clone: From the germline J gene comes the end of the CDR3, since the read stops 3 residues before it. The chain uses TRBV20-1 and TRBJ1-1; 8 bases map to TRBD1. The junction had 6 bases not matched to a gene; V was cut back by 6 bases and J by 3 bases. Germline loops: CDR1 DFQATT, CDR2 SNEGSKA (reference sequence). The length of the CDR3 is 13 residues. The CDR3 protein is CSALYRGDTEAFF. The part of the CDR3 DNA that was read is TGCAGTGCCCTTTACAGGGGGGACACTGAA.

To note about this clone: The read ends 3 residues before the CDR3 terminus; that terminus is restored from the germline J gene. The chain recombines TRBV6-2 or TRBV6-3 with TRBJ1-6; TRBD1 aligns across 7 bases. J was trimmed by 7 bases and V by 7 bases; bases with no gene match: 10. This CDR3 is 15 amino acids long. Germline-derived CDR1 and CDR2 are MNHEY and SVGEGT. This chain's CDR3 is CASNFRQGWNSPLHF. CDR3 DNA (partial): TGTGCCAGCAATTTCCGACAGGGTTGGAATTCACCC.

Worth noting for this clone: The read is 3 residues too short to cover the CDR3 end, so that end is filled in from the germline J gene. The genes are TRBV10-3 and TRBJ1-4; TRBD1 matches at 9 bases. The CDR3 spans 16 residues. Trimming took 0 bases from V and 8 from J; bases not matched to a gene: 7. Germline V CDR1 and CDR2: ENHRY, SYGVKD. The CDR3 region is CAISESLTGGREKLFF. The sequenced part of the CDR3 DNA is TGTGCCATCAGTGAGTCTCTGACAGGGGGTAGAGAAAAA.

In the case of this clone: The CDR3 end falls 3 residues outside the read, so it is completed with the germline J gene. The rearrangement joins TRBV14 to TRBJ1-3; the match to TRBD1 covers 7 bases. The trim removed 1 base at V and 2 bases at J, leaving 2 bases unmatched. CDR3 size: 15 residues. Per the germline V gene, CDR1 is SGHDN and CDR2 is FVKESK. This chain's CDR3 is CASSQAGTAGNTIYF. CDR3 DNA (partial): TGTGCCAGCAGCCAAGCAGGGACAGCTGGAAACACC.

About this clone itself: The read gets to within 3 residues of the CDR3 end, and the germline J gene fills in the rest. The V gene is TRBV5-1, the J gene TRBJ2-1, with 8 nucleotides matching TRBD2. The V segment lost 6 bases and the J segment 3 bases; nucleotides outside the gene matches: 11. This CDR3 spans 16 amino acids. Germline CDR1 is SGHRS and CDR2 is YFSETQ. The CDR3 sequence: CASTPGLGPRYNEQFF. CDR3 DNA (partial): TGCGCCAGCACCCCGGGACTAGGTCCCCGCTACAATGAG.

This CDR3 reads CAWTRTGTFPEQYF. The part of the CDR3 DNA that was read is TGTGCCTGGACGCGGACAGGGACGTTTCCCGAG. The J gene is TRBJ2-7, the V gene TRBV30, with 8 bases identical to TRBD1. The sequenced fragment ends 3 residues before the CDR3 boundary, so the rest is inferred from the germline J gene. This CDR3 region has 14 residues. V was clipped by 4 bases and J by 6 bases; unmatched bases: 11. Per the germline V gene, CDR1 is GTSNPN and CDR2 is SVGIG (reference sequence).

CDR3 in amino acids: CASCGLAGPRDTGELFF. The CDR3 bases that were read are TGTGCCAGTTGTGGACTAGCGGGGCCCCGTGACACCGGGGAG. The chain links TRBV19 to TRBJ2-2, with 12 positions matching TRBD2. Sequencing ends 3 residues short of the CDR3 end; the germline J gene provides the rest. The CDR3 is 17 amino acids. V gave up 8 bases and J gave up 3 bases; unmatched junction bases: 10. Looked up from germline, CDR1 is LNHDA and CDR2 is SQIVND (reference sequence).

The CDR3 here is CASSPPGAGGTEAFF. CDR3 DNA (partial): TGTGCCAGCAGTCCACCGGGGGCAGGGGGAACTGAA. The genes are TRBV7-9 and TRBJ1-1; TRBD1 agrees at 7 bases. The read gets to within 3 residues of the CDR3 end, and the germline J gene fills in the rest. The trim removed 6 bases at V and 5 bases at J, leaving 12 bases unmatched. Germline V gene sequence: CDR1 SEHNR, CDR2 FQNEAQ (reference sequence). CDR3 size: 15 residues.

Notes on this clone: The read ends 3 residues shy of where the CDR3 ends; the end is completed using the germline J gene. V gene TRBV7-2 combines with J gene TRBJ2-1; perhaps TRBD1 as D (6 bases). This CDR3 is built from 15 residues. Trimming removed 1 base at V and 8 bases at J, with 15 bases between. Germline lookup yields CDR1 SGHTA and CDR2 FQGNSA. The CDR3 reads CASSLVGTPSYEQFF. The covered CDR3 bases are TGTGCCAGCAGCTTAGTTGGGACACCATCCTATGAG.

Note on this clone: The missing CDR3 end, 3 residues past where the read stops, is filled in from the germline J gene. V is TRBV5-1 and J is TRBJ1-2; D is unclear. CDR3 length: 12 residues. The germline gives CDR1 SGHRS, CDR2 YFSETQ. The V and J ends lost 0 bases and 4 bases respectively, with 4 bases between them. The part of the CDR3 DNA that was read is TGCGCCAGCAGCTTGGCAGGCTATGGC. Residues: CASSLAGYG. The whole CDR3 sequence reads CASSLAGYGYTF.

Points on this clone: The sequence runs out 3 residues before the end of the CDR3; the remainder is reconstructed from the germline J gene. This chain links TRBV19 with TRBJ2-3, with TRBD2 matching over 11 bases. J lost 4 bases, V lost 5 bases, and 14 bases had no gene match. The CDR3 spans 18 residues. Germline CDR1 LNHDA, CDR2 SQIVND (reference sequence). Partial CDR3 DNA: TGTGCCAGTAGTCCTCCTCCCCTTAGCGGGGGGGTCCCAGATACG. Amino acid sequence: CASSPPPLSGGVPDT. The full CDR3 protein reads CASSPPPLSGGVPDTQYF.

Worth noting for this clone: The CDR3 is cut off 3 residues early in the read; its end comes from the germline J gene. The rearrangement links TRBV5-1 to TRBJ1-5; D gene uncertain. Germline V gene lookup returns CDR1 SGHRS and CDR2 YFSETQ. V was trimmed by 0 bases and J by 2 bases, leaving 6 bases between them. The CDR3 extends over 14 amino acids. The DNA read from the CDR3 is TGCGCCAGCAGCTTGGAGGGTGGCAATCAGCCC. This sequence encodes CASSLEGGNQP. In full, the CDR3 is CASSLEGGNQPQHF.

Details on this clone: The read halts 3 residues ahead of the CDR3 end, with the missing end drawn from the germline J gene. The J gene is TRBJ1-5, the V gene TRBV2; D might be TRBD1 (6 bases). From germline, CDR1 is SNHLY and CDR2 FYNNEI. Trimming removed 6 bases at V and 5 bases at J, with 14 bases between. CDR3 length: 14 amino acids. The sequenced part of the CDR3 DNA is TGTGCCAGCAGACCTACAGGGATGTATCAGCCC. It yields the protein CASRPTGMYQP. The entire CDR3 sequence reads CASRPTGMYQPQHF.

As concerns this clone: With the read ending 3 residues before the CDR3 end, the germline J gene is used to fill in that end. The chain joins TRBV7-6 to TRBJ1-6; D possibly corresponds to TRBD1 (5 bases). This CDR3 spans 15 amino acids. The V gene's germline CDR1 is SGHVS and CDR2 FNYEAQ. V lost 2 bases and J lost 7, with 12 bases in between. CDR3 bases read: TGTGCCAGCAGCTTACGACAGAGGGCGAATTCACCC. Amino acid sequence: CASSLRQRANSP. The whole CDR3 protein is CASSLRQRANSPLHF.

Comment on this clone: The read halts 3 residues ahead of the CDR3 end, with the missing end drawn from the germline J gene. V usage is TRBV2 and J usage is TRBJ2-3; D is perhaps TRBD1 (5 bases). Germline V gene lookup returns CDR1 SNHLY and CDR2 FYNNEI. The CDR3 consists of 14 residues. Trimming took 3 bases from V and 2 from J, leaving 9 bases between them. CDR3 DNA (partial): TGTGCCAGCAGTGAGCTCAGGGCCACAGATACG. Translation: CASSELRATDT. The complete CDR3 protein is CASSELRATDTQYF.

This CDR3 reads CASSLSGTGFSPLHF. CDR3 DNA (partial): TGTGCCAGCAGCTTGTCCGGGACAGGTTTTTCACCC. The genes are TRBV5-5 and TRBJ1-6, with 8 bases matching TRBD1. Read sequence stops 3 residues before the CDR3 end, and the germline J gene provides the missing end. The germline V gene has CDR1 SGHKS and CDR2 YYEKEE (reference sequence). The ends lost 1 base at V and 9 bases at J; junction bases unmatched: 6. The CDR3 has 15 amino acids.

Concerning this clone itself: The CDR3 end is not reached by the read, which stops 3 residues before it; the germline J gene fills it in. The V and J genes are TRBV4-2 and TRBJ1-3; no clear D. The CDR3 consists of 17 residues. Germline CDR1 is LGHNA and CDR2 is YNFKEQ. The V and J ends lost 4 bases and 0 bases respectively, with 16 bases between them. CDR3 DNA (partial): TGTGCCAGCAGCCTAGCGGCGGATTTAAGCTCTGGAAACACC. Protein: CASSLAADLSSGNT. The entire CDR3 is CASSLAADLSSGNTIYF.

Details on this clone: Read coverage stops 3 residues before the CDR3 terminus; the germline J gene supplies the remainder. This rearrangement joins TRBV19 to TRBJ2-3, with D uncertain. Between the trimmed V and J ends, which lost 6 bases and 1 base, there was a span of 17 bases. This CDR3 has 16 amino acids. The germline V gene encodes CDR1 LNHDA and CDR2 SQIVND (reference sequence). The CDR3 is CASRNKGPSRTDTQYF. The DNA read from the CDR3 is TGTGCCAGTAGGAATAAGGGCCCAAGCCGCACAGATACG. Drawing the rest from reference TRBV19 and TRBJ2-3, the complete variable domain is DGGITQSPKYLFRKEGQNVTLSCEQNLNHDAMYWYRQDPGQGLRLIYYSQIVNDFQKGDIAEGYSVSREKKESFPLTVTSAQKNPTAFYLCASRNKGPSRTDTQYFGPGTRLTVL.

In regard to this clone: The CDR3 end lies 3 residues beyond the end of the read and is filled in from the germline J gene. The genes are TRBV10-3 and TRBJ1-1; weak D call: TRBD1 (5 bases). V dropped 10 bases and J dropped 7 bases, with 22 bases sitting between them. CDR1 is ENHRY, CDR2 SYGVKD, per germline. The CDR3 runs to 14 residues. Partial CDR3 DNA: TGTGCCACCGGCCCCGGTCAGGGCGCTGATGAA. Its translation: CATGPGQGADE. The full-length CDR3 reads as CATGPGQGADEAFF.

As for this clone: With the read ending 3 residues before the CDR3 end, the germline J gene is used to fill in that end. The gene calls are TRBV2 and TRBJ2-6, with TRBD1 matching over 9 bases. The J segment lost 1 base and the V segment lost 4 bases, leaving 8 bases of the junction unmatched. This CDR3 is built from 18 residues. Germline-derived CDR1 and CDR2 are SNHLY and FYNNEI. The CDR3 is CASSGGQGRESGANVLTF. Incomplete CDR3 DNA: TGTGCCAGCAGTGGGGGACAGGGTAGAGAGTCTGGGGCCAACGTC.